One and the same sample provided the 22 T cell receptor beta chains below, sequenced in a study of human T cells and chemical hapten exposure (dated by TCRdb to the early 2020s). The library was prepared using RACE. The sample was run on a NextSeq 500. Using fastp at Q25 and MiXCR, TCRdb reprocessed the public reads and kept productive beta chains. One record per CDR3 amino acid sequence lists the most common genes and DNA. The sample yields 150,000 to 200,000 distinct CDR3 sequences; around 30% were counted once. The biggest ten clones account for about 2.8% of the sample. The intended sense of this specimen's time point label: pre-sensitization, week 0. This specimen's treatment or condition label, per the study, means: therapeutic diphenylcyclopropenone sensitization with weekly scalp DPC. The specimen was whole blood, collected in connection with sensitization to the hapten diphenylcyclopropenone (DPC). The source is a woman in her twenties or thirties with alopecia areata. Some clones in this sample may be carry-over from other donors' samples.

This clonotype has a handful of counts. The chain is built from TRBV4-3 and TRBJ2-1; unclear D gene. CDR3 length: 17 residues. CDR1 is LGHNA, CDR2 YSLEER, per germline. V gave up 0 bases and J gave up 6 bases, with 18 bases separating them. The CDR3 here is CASSQDIRFSDVNEQFF. As DNA, the CDR3 is TGCGCCAGCAGCCAAGACATCCGATTCAGCGATGTCAATGAGCAGTTCTTC.

This chain links TRBV6-6 with TRBJ1-1; D ambiguous. This CDR3 has 15 residues. V lost 0 bases to trimming and J lost 5 bases, with 13 bases between them. CDR1 and CDR2 from the germline V gene are MNHNY and SVGAGI (reference sequence). The CDR3 bases are TGTGCCAGCAGTTACTCGGAGGGTTTGGGGACTGAAGCTTTCTTT. Protein sequence: CASSYSEGLGTEAFF.

The genes are TRBV7-6 and TRBJ2-1, with 10 bases matching TRBD2. This CDR3 contains 16 residues. In germline, CDR1 is SGHVS, CDR2 FNYEAQ. V was pared by 1 base and J by 7 bases, with 7 bases of the junction left unmatched. CDR3 region: CASSLGLAGVGNEQFF. CDR3 DNA sequence: TGTGCCAGCAGCTTAGGGCTAGCGGGAGTGGGAAATGAGCAGTTCTTC.

This clonotype was seen a handful of times. The chain couples TRBV29-1 to TRBJ2-4; TRBD2 might be the D (6 bases). The CDR3 totals 14 residues. The V end lost 3 bases, the J end lost 3 bases, and 12 bases lay between the germline ends. CDR1 is SQVTM, CDR2 ANQGSEA, per germline. CDR3 amino acids: CSVEEGMGKNIQYF. The CDR3 bases are TGCAGCGTTGAGGAGGGGATGGGCAAAAACATTCAGTACTTC. Together with reference TRBV29-1 and TRBJ2-4, the CDR3 gives the full variable domain: SAVISQKPSRDICQRGTSLTIQCQVDSQVTMMFWYRQQPGQSLTLIATANQGSEATYESGFVIDKFPISRPNLTFSTLTVSNMSPEDSSIYLCSVEEGMGKNIQYFGAGTRLSVL.

V is TRBV6-2 or TRBV6-3 and J is TRBJ2-3; 7 bases map to TRBD2. This CDR3 comprises 16 residues. CDR1 is MNHEY and CDR2 is SVGEGT in the germline V gene. V shed 6 bases, J shed 1 base, and the junction held 10 bases outside the gene matches. This chain's CDR3 is CASSRPGLPRTDTQYF. Written as DNA, the CDR3 is TGTGCCAGCAGCCGGCCGGGACTACCTCGCACAGATACGCAGTATTTT.

This clonotype showed up just a few times. The chain has TRBV9 and TRBJ2-2; a possible D gene is TRBD1 (5 bases). Trimming removed 0 bases at V and 6 bases at J, with 12 bases between. The CDR3 is 15 amino acids. In germline, CDR1 is SGDLS, CDR2 YYNGEE. For the CDR3, the DNA is TGTGCCAGCAGCGTAGCCAGGGAAGGGGCCGGGGAGCTGTTTTTT. Amino acid sequence: CASSVAREGAGELFF.

This chain uses TRBV5-1 with TRBJ2-4; 7 bases fit TRBD1. CDR1 SGHRS and CDR2 YFSETQ come from the germline V gene. This CDR3 spans 15 amino acids. The trim removed 4 bases at V and 1 base at J, leaving 5 bases unmatched. CDR3: CASSDDRAAKNIQYF. The CDR3 DNA reads as TGCGCCAGCAGCGATGACAGGGCGGCCAAAAACATTCAGTACTTC. The complete variable domain, with remaining parts taken from reference TRBV5-1 and TRBJ2-4, reads KAGVTQTPRYLIKTRGQQVTLSCSPISGHRSVSWYQQTPGQGLQFLFEYFSETQRNKGNFPGRFSGRQFSNSRSEMNVSTLELGDSALYLCASSDDRAAKNIQYFGAGTRLSVL.

This clonotype came up a few times. The V call is TRBV4-3, the J call TRBJ1-2; weak D call: TRBD1 (6 bases). V dropped 1 base and J dropped 6 bases, with 15 bases sitting between them. Germline assignment: CDR1 LGHNA and CDR2 YSLEER. CDR3 length equals 15 residues. DNA of the CDR3: TGCGCCAGCAGCCAAGTTGTCAGGACAGTAAATGGCTACACCTTC. Protein sequence: CASSQVVRTVNGYTF.

This clonotype was seen a handful of times. The chain combines TRBV28 with TRBJ1-1, with TRBD1 matching 8 bases. The trim removed 5 bases at V and 10 bases at J, leaving 15 bases unmatched. Germline-derived CDR1 and CDR2 are MDHEN and SYDVKM. CDR3 length: 15 amino acids. The CDR3 sequence: CASSAPFGQGGGAFF. The CDR3 region has the DNA TGTGCCAGCAGTGCACCCTTCGGACAGGGTGGTGGAGCTTTCTTT.

J is TRBJ1-6 and V is TRBV27; 8 bases fit TRBD1. This CDR3 is 15 amino acids long. Germline assignment: CDR1 MNHEY and CDR2 SMNVEV (reference sequence). V was pared by 8 bases and J by 2 bases, with 5 bases of the junction left unmatched. The CDR3 spells CASQDRGPYNSPLHF. The CDR3 DNA reads TGTGCCAGCCAAGACAGGGGACCCTATAATTCACCCCTCCACTTT.

The chain has TRBV5-1 and TRBJ2-3; D is undetermined. CDR1 and CDR2 from the germline V gene are SGHRS and YFSETQ. This CDR3 has 16 residues. Trimming cost V 0 bases and J 4 bases, with 15 bases left between them. CDR3 residues: CASSLGSSNGADTQYF. CDR3 DNA sequence: TGCGCCAGCAGCTTGGGGTCTTCCAATGGGGCAGATACGCAGTATTTT.

This clonotype has a handful of counts. The chain is built from TRBV6-2 or TRBV6-3 and TRBJ1-5; D gene uncertain. The germline V gene has CDR1 MNHEY and CDR2 SVGEGT. This CDR3 region has 13 residues. Between the trimmed V and J ends, which lost 2 bases and 6 bases, there was a span of 8 bases. CDR3 nucleotide sequence: TGTGCCAGCAGTTACACGGGGAGTCAGCCCCAGCATTTT. As protein: CASSYTGSQPQHF.

The rearrangement links TRBV7-2 to TRBJ2-1; TRBD2 might be the D (5 bases). CDR3 length: 16 amino acids. V lost 5 bases and J lost 10, with 24 bases in between. Per germline, CDR1 SGHTA and CDR2 FQGNSA. The CDR3 protein is CASSQTRAGGHREQFF. The CDR3 bases are TGTGCCAGCAGCCAAACGCGGGCAGGTGGCCATCGGGAGCAGTTCTTC.

In its sample, this clonotype was seen a few times. The chain has TRBV6-2 or TRBV6-3 and TRBJ2-1; D may match TRBD1 or TRBD2 (5 bases each). Trimming took off 5 bases at V and 1 base at J, with 15 bases between the two ends. The CDR3 contains 16 residues. Germline CDR1 MNHEY, CDR2 SVGEGT. The DNA of the CDR3 is TGTGCCAGCAGTGGACAAGGAGCGGAATCCTACAATGAGCAGTTCTTC. Translated: CASSGQGAESYNEQFF.

The sample holds a few counts of this clonotype. J is TRBJ2-7 and V is TRBV11-3, with a possible D match to TRBD1 (6 bases). Germline assignment: CDR1 SGHNT and CDR2 YENEEA. V lost 3 bases and J lost 3, with 18 bases in between. This CDR3 has 16 amino acids. The CDR3 region is CASSFSLDRPNYEQYF. The CDR3, as DNA: TGTGCCAGCAGCTTCTCCCTTGACAGGCCGAACTACGAGCAGTACTTC.

This clonotype was detected many times. The chain is built from TRBV7-8 and TRBJ2-3; D gene uncertain. Trimming took 0 bases from V and 1 from J, leaving 5 bases between them. Germline values: CDR1 SGHVS, CDR2 FQNEAQ. This CDR3 is built from 14 residues. Here the CDR3 reads CASSLASGTDTQYF. The CDR3, as DNA: TGTGCCAGCAGCTTAGCATCGGGCACAGATACGCAGTATTTT.

This clonotype was observed a handful of times. The V and J genes are TRBV5-1 and TRBJ2-7, with D unresolved. V lost 5 bases to trimming and J lost 6 bases, with 15 bases between them. CDR3 length equals 13 residues. Per germline, CDR1 SGHRS and CDR2 YFSETQ. CDR3 bases: TGCGCCAGCAGTACGCCCGCTAGAGGCGAGCAGTACTTC. Residues: CASSTPARGEQYF.

This clonotype turned up a few times. The chain is built from TRBV20-1 and TRBJ2-3, with unresolved D. The CDR3 covers 14 residues. The germline V and J ends were trimmed by 1 base and 3 bases, with 11 bases remaining between them. Germline V CDR1 and CDR2: DFQATT, SNEGSKA (reference sequence). CDR3 loop: CSARAPTATDTQYF. For the CDR3, the DNA is TGCAGTGCTAGAGCCCCTACGGCTACAGATACGCAGTATTTT.

This clonotype was detected a few times. V gene TRBV28 combines with J gene TRBJ2-1, with 8 bases lining up with TRBD2. Germline V gene sequence: CDR1 MDHEN, CDR2 SYDVKM. The J segment lost 5 bases and the V segment lost 6 bases, leaving 3 bases of the junction unmatched. CDR3 size: 13 residues. The CDR3 region has the DNA TGTGCCAGCAGCGTCGGGGGGGACAATGAGCAGTTCTTC. This codes for CASSVGGDNEQFF.

This sequence joins TRBV7-2 and TRBJ2-2; D is possibly TRBD2 (6 bases). The V gene lost 6 bases and the J gene lost 4 bases, with 15 bases spanning the gap. This CDR3 comprises 15 residues. Germline CDR1 SGHTA, CDR2 FQGNSA. The CDR3 sequence: CASRPGDVVTGELFF. CDR3 DNA sequence: TGTGCCAGCAGACCGGGAGATGTGGTCACCGGGGAGCTGTTTTTT.

This clonotype came up once. The rearrangement links TRBV25-1 to TRBJ2-3, with unresolved D. V shed 1 base and J shed 2 bases, with 7 bases lying between them. Germline V gene lookup returns CDR1 MGHDK and CDR2 SYGVNS. This CDR3 comprises 14 residues. CDR3 loop: CASSEFAATDTQYF. In DNA form, the CDR3 reads TGTGCCAGCAGTGAATTCGCGGCCACAGATACGCAGTATTTT. Full variable domain (remainder filled in from reference TRBV25-1 and TRBJ2-3): EADIYQTPRYLVIGTGKKITLECSQTMGHDKMYWYQQDPGMELHLIHYSYGVNSTEKGDLSSESTVSRIRTEHFPLTLESARPSHTSQYLCASSEFAATDTQYFGPGTRLTVL.

V usage is TRBV2 and J usage is TRBJ1-5; TRBD1 agrees at 8 bases. With 6 bases clipped from V and 1 base from J, the junction kept 5 bases outside the gene matches. The CDR3 is made up of 15 amino acids. Germline CDR1 and CDR2: SNHLY and FYNNEI. CDR3 amino acids: CASSTGGASNQPQHF. For the CDR3, the DNA is TGTGCCAGCAGCACAGGGGGTGCGAGCAATCAGCCCCAGCATTTT. The entire variable domain, with the rest obtained from reference TRBV2 and TRBJ1-5, is as follows: EPEVTQTPSHQVTQMGQEVILRCVPISNHLYFYWYRQILGQKVEFLVSFYNNEISEKSEIFDDQFSVERPDGSNFTLKIRSTKLEDSAMYFCASSTGGASNQPQHFGDGTRLSIL.